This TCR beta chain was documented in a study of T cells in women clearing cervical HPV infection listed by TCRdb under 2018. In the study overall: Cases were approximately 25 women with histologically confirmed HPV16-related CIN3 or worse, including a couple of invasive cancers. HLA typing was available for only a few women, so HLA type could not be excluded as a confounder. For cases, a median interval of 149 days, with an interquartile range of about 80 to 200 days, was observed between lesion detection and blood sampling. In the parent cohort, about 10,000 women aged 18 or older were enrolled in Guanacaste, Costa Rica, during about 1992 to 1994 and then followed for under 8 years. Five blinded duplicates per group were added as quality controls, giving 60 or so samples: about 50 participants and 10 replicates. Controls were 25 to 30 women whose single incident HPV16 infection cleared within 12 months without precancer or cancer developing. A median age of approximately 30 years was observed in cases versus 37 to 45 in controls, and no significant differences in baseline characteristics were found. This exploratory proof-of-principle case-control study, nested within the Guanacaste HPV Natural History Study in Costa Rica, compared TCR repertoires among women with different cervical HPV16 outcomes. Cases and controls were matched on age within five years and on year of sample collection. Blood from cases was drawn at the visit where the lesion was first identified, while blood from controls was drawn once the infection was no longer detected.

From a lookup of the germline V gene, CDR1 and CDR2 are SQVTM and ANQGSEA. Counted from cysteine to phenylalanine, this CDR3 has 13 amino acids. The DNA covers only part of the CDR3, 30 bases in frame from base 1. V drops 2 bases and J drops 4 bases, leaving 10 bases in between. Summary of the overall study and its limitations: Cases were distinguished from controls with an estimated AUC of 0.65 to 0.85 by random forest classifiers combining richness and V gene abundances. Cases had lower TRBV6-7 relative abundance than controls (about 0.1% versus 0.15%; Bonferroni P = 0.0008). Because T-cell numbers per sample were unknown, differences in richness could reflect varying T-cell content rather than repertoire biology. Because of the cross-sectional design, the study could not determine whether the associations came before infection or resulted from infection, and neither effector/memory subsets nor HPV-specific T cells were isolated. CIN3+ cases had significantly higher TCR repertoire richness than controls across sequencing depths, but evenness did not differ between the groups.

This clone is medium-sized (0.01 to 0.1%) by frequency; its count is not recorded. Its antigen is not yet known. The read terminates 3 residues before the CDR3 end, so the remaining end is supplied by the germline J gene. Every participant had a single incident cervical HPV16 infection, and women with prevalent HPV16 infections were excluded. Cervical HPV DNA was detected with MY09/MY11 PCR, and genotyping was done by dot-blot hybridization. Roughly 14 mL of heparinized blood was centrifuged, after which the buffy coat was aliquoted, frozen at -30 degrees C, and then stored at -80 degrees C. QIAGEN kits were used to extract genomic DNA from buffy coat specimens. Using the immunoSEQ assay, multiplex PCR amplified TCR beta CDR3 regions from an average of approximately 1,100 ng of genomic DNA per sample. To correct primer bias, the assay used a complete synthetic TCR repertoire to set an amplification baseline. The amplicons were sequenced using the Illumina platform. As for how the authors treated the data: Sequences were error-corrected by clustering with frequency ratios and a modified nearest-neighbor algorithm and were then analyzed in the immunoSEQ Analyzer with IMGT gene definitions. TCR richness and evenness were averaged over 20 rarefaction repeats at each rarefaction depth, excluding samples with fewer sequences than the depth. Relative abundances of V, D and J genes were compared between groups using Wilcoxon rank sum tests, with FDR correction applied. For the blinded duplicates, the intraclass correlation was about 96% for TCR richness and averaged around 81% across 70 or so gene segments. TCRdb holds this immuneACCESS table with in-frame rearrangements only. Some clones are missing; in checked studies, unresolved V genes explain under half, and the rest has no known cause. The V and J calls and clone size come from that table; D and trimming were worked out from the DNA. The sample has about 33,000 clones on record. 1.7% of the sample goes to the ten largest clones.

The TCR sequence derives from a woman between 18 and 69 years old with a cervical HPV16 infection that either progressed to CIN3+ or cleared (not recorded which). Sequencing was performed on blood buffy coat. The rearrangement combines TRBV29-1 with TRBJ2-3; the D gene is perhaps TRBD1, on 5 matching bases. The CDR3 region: CSVERDRADTQYF. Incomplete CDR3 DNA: TGCAGCGTTGAACGCGACAGAGCAGATACG.